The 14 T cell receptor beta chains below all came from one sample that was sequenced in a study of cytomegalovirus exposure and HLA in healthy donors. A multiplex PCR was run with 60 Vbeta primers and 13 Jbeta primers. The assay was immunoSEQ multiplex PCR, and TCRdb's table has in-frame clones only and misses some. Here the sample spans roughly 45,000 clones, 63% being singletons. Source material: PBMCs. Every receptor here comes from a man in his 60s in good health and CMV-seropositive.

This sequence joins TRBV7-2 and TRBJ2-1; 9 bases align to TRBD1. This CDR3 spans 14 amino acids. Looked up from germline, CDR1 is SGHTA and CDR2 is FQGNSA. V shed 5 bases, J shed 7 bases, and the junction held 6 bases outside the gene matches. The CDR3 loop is CASSQDRGKNEQFF. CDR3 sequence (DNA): TGTGCCAGCAGCCAGGACAGGGGAAAAAATGAGCAGTTCTTC. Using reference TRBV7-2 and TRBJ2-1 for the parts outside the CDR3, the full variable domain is GAGVSQSPSNKVTEKGKDVELRCDPISGHTALYWYRQSLGQGLEFLIYFQGNSAPDKSGLPSDRFSAERTGGSVSTLTIQRTQQEDSAVYLCASSQDRGKNEQFFGPGTRLTVL.

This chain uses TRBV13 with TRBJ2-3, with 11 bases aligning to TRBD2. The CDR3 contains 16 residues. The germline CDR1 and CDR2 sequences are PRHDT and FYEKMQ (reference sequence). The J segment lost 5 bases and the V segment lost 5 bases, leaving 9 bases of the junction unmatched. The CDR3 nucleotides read TGTGCCAGCAGCCCCAAACTAGCGGGAGCCGTAGATACGCAGTATTTT. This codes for CASSPKLAGAVDTQYF. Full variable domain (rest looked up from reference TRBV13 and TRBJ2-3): AAGVIQSPRHLIKEKRETATLKCYPIPRHDTVYWYQQGPGQDPQFLISFYEKMQSDKGSIPDRFSAQQFSDYHSELNMSSLELGDSALYFCASSPKLAGAVDTQYFGPGTRLTVL.

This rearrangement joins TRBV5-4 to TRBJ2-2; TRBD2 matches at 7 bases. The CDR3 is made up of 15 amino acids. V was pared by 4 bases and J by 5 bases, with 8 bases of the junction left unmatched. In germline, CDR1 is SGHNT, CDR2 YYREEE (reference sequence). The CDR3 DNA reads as TGTGCCAGCAGCCCTGTGGGAGGGCGGACCGGGGAGCTGTTTTTT. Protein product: CASSPVGGRTGELFF. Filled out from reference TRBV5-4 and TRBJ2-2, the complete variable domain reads ETGVTQSPTHLIKTRGQQVTLRCSSQSGHNTVSWYQQALGQGPQFIFQYYREEENGRGNFPPRFSGLQFPNYSSELNVNALELDDSALYLCASSPVGGRTGELFFGEGSRLTVL.

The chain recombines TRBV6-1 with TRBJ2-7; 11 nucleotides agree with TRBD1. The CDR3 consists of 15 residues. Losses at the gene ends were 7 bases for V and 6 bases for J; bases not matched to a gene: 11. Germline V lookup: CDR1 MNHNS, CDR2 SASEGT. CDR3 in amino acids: CASISKGQGAFEQYF. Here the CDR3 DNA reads TGTGCCAGCATCTCGAAAGGACAGGGGGCTTTCGAGCAGTACTTC.

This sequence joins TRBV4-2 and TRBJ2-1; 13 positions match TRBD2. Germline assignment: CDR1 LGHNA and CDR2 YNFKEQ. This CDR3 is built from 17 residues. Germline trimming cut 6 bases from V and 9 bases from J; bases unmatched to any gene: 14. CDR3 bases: TGTGCCAGCAGTCCAAGCACGGGACTAGCGGGATTTGGTGAGCAGTTCTTC. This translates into CASSPSTGLAGFGEQFF.

CDR3 DNA sequence: TGTGCCAGCAGCTGGGACAGCTCCACTGAAGCTTTCTTT. Translated, it gives CASSWDSSTEAFF. This chain joins TRBV28 and TRBJ1-1; 7 bases align to TRBD1. This CDR3 comprises 13 residues. V lost 6 bases and J lost 4; bases outside the gene matches: 5. CDR1 is MDHEN and CDR2 is SYDVKM in the germline V gene.

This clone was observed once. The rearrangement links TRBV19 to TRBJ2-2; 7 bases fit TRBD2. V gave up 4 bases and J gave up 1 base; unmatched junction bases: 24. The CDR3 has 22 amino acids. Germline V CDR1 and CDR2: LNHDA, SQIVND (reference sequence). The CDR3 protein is CASSSHSGERTKTSLNTGELFF. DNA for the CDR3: TGTGCCAGTAGTAGCCACAGCGGGGAGAGGACCAAAACCTCCTTGAACACCGGGGAGCTGTTTTTT.

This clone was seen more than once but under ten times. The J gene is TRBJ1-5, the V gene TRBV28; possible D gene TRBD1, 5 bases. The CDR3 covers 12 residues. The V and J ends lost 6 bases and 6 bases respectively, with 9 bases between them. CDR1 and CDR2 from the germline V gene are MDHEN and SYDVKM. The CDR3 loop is CASSQGSQPQHF. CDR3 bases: TGTGCCAGCAGCCAGGGTTCTCAGCCCCAGCATTTT.

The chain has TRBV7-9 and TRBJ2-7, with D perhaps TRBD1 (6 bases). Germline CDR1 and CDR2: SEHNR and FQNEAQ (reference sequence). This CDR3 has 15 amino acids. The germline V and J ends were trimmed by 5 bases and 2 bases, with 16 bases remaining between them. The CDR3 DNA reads TGTGCCAGCAGCGACCGGACAGAGCGAGCCTACGAGCAGTACTTC. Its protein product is CASSDRTERAYEQYF.

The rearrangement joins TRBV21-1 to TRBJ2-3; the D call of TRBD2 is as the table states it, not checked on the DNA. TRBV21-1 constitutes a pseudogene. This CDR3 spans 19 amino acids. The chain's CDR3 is CASSKEEWGGLAGGNTQYF. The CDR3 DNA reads TGTGCCAGCAGCAAAGAAGAGTGGGGAGGACTAGCGGGAGGGAACACGCAGTATTTT.

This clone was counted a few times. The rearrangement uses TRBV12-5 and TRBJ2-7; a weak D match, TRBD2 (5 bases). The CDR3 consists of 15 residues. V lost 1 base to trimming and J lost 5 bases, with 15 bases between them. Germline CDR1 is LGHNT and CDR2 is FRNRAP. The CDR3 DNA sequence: TGTGCTAGTGGTTTGGGGCAGACTATTAGCCACGAGCAGTACTTC. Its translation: CASGLGQTISHEQYF.

This CDR3 reads CASSLGSGHTGELFF. CDR3 nucleotide sequence: TGTGCCAGCAGCTTAGGGTCAGGACATACCGGGGAGCTGTTTTTT. This chain links TRBV7-9 with TRBJ2-2; D possibly corresponds to TRBD1 (5 bases). Trimming removed 1 base from V and 5 bases from J, with 11 bases in between. This CDR3 region has 15 residues. Germline CDR1 is SEHNR and CDR2 is FQNEAQ (reference sequence).

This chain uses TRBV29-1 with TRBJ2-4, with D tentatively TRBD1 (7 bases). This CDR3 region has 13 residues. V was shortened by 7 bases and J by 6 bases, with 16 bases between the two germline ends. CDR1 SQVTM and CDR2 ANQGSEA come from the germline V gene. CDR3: CSAAQGGGNIQYF. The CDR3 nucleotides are TGCAGCGCTGCCCAGGGGGGTGGAAACATTCAGTACTTC.

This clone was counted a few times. The CDR3 DNA sequence: TGTGCCTGGAGTCGGCTGGAGGGTCAGAACGAGCAGTACTTC. Translating gives CAWSRLEGQNEQYF. The rearrangement uses TRBV30 and TRBJ2-7; tentative D call: TRBD2 (6 bases). Trimming stripped 2 bases from V and 5 bases from J, with 16 bases between. The CDR3 loop spans 14 amino acids. CDR1 and CDR2 from the germline V gene are GTSNPN and SVGIG (reference sequence).